This T cell receptor (beta chain) originates from a study of a mutant IDH1 vaccine in newly diagnosed glioma. Time point indicated: baseline, week 1 (first vaccination visit). Noted treatment: pre-vaccination baseline after standard-of-care therapy. Method: immunoSEQ multiplex PCR; TCRdb's copy keeps in-frame clones and lacks some. The top ten clones hold roughly 5% of a sample with some 90,000 clones, approximately 80% of them seen once. This clonotype was obtained from a man between 35 and 55 years old with glioma. Some clones in this sample may be carry-over from other donors' samples. Sequences were derived from PBMCs, sampled from a glioma patient treated with radiotherapy, temozolomide or both.

CDR3 coding DNA: TGCGCCAGCAGCCCTCAGGGTTGGGGCACTGAAGCTTTCTTT. Residues: CASSPQGWGTEAFF. The V and J genes are TRBV5-1 and TRBJ1-1; D might be TRBD1 (5 bases). CDR1 is SGHRS, CDR2 YFSETQ, per germline. This CDR3 has 14 amino acids. The V and J ends lost 4 bases and 4 bases respectively, with 14 bases between them.